The present T cell receptor beta chain was sequenced within a study of Ad26.COV2.S vaccination and SARS-CoV-2 variants. Treatment of the sample: roughly 20 received Ad26.COV2.S at low or high dose, single or two shots; 5 received placebo; per-sample allocation not given. It was on day 63 after the first vaccine or placebo injection that samples were taken. Cohort 1b enrolled adults aged 18-55 years in Boston. Germline loops: CDR1 LNHDA, CDR2 SQIVND (reference sequence). Trimming took 2 bases from V and 6 from J, leaving 9 bases between them. The CDR3 is 13 amino acids. Using immunoSEQ multiplex PCR, the repertoire was profiled, and TCRdb retains in-frame clones only, with some absent. The sample has some 300,000 clones, 86% seen once.

The clonotype comes from a person between 18 and 59 years old who received the Ad26.COV2.S COVID-19 vaccine or a placebo. This material consisted of peripheral blood, taken in a trial of Ad26.COV2.S vaccine versus placebo. The chain employs TRBV19 and TRBJ2-3; TRBD1 is a possible D gene (5 bases). The CDR3 reads CASSIRGGDTQYF. CDR3 sequence (DNA): TGTGCCAGTAGTATAAGGGGTGGTGATACGCAGTATTTT.